This passage covers 16 T cell receptor beta chains from one sample sequenced in a study of blood T cell repertoires in COVID-19. Produced via immunoSEQ multiplex PCR; TCRdb's table is partial and in-frame only. Here the sample spans about 130,000 clones, about 86% being singletons. Sequenced sample: peripheral blood. The receptors derive from an older woman with active or convalescent COVID-19.

This rearrangement joins TRBV19 to TRBJ1-1; TRBD1 might be the D (5 bases). The V gene's germline CDR1 is LNHDA and CDR2 SQIVND (reference sequence). This CDR3 spans 14 amino acids. The germline V and J ends were trimmed by 5 bases and 5 bases, with 15 bases remaining between them. The CDR3 nucleotides read TGTGCCAGTAGTGAGACCGAGAAGGGGACTGAAGCTTTCTTT. Protein sequence: CASSETEKGTEAFF.

This chain uses TRBV28 with TRBJ2-2, with D maybe TRBD1 (5 bases). Trimming removed 6 bases at V and 2 bases at J, with 10 bases between. CDR3 length: 14 residues. Germline loops: CDR1 MDHEN, CDR2 SYDVKM. Here the CDR3 reads CASRQRGNTGELFF. CDR3 sequence (DNA): TGTGCCAGCAGACAAAGGGGTAACACCGGGGAGCTGTTTTTT. Together with reference TRBV28 and TRBJ2-2, the CDR3 gives the full variable domain: DVKVTQSSRYLVKRTGEKVFLECVQDMDHENMFWYRQDPGLGLRLIYFSYDVKMKEKGDIPEGYSVSREKKERFSLILESASTNQTSMYLCASRQRGNTGELFFGEGSRLTVL.

The chain joins TRBV2 to TRBJ1-3, with D tentatively TRBD1 (6 bases). This CDR3 has 13 amino acids. Germline CDR1 reads SNHLY; CDR2 reads FYNNEI. Trimming removed 3 bases from V and 9 bases from J, with 12 bases in between. Here the CDR3 DNA reads TGTGCCAGCAGTGAGCAAGGGGGGGGCACCATATATTTT. Its translation: CASSEQGGGTIYF. The full variable domain, completed using reference TRBV2 and TRBJ1-3, is EPEVTQTPSHQVTQMGQEVILRCVPISNHLYFYWYRQILGQKVEFLVSFYNNEISEKSEIFDDQFSVERPDGSNFTLKIRSTKLEDSAMYFCASSEQGGGTIYFGEGSWLTVV.

The chain carries TRBV28 and TRBJ1-6; a possible D gene is TRBD1 (5 bases). Germline CDR1 MDHEN, CDR2 SYDVKM. Deletions cut 6 bases from V and 10 bases from J, with 13 bases between. The CDR3 runs 13 residues. CDR3 DNA: TGTGCCAGCAGCGGCAGGGTGCGATCACCCCTCCACTTT. The encoded protein is CASSGRVRSPLHF.

This rearrangement joins TRBV11-2 to TRBJ1-1; D perhaps matches TRBD1 (6 bases). Germline V gene data show CDR1 as SGHAT and CDR2 as FQNNGV. The CDR3 runs to 15 residues. V dropped 2 bases and J dropped 4 bases, with 14 bases sitting between them. The CDR3 reads CASSLLLGTLTEAFF. In DNA, the CDR3 is TGTGCCAGCAGCTTACTTCTGGGGACACTCACTGAAGCTTTCTTT.

V usage is TRBV20-1 and J usage is TRBJ2-3; D is possibly TRBD1 (5 bases). CDR1 is DFQATT and CDR2 is SNEGSKA in the germline V gene (reference sequence). With 7 bases removed from V and 6 bases from J, the gap between germline ends came to 11 bases. This CDR3 region has 11 residues. CDR3 protein: CSGQGTDTQYF. In DNA, the CDR3 is TGCAGTGGTCAGGGTACTGATACGCAGTATTTT.

This clone was detected only once. This chain joins TRBV2 and TRBJ2-3; 9 bases line up with TRBD1. Germline values: CDR1 SNHLY, CDR2 FYNNEI. The CDR3 extends over 16 amino acids. V lost 0 bases and J lost 5; bases outside the gene matches: 6. For the CDR3, the DNA is TGTGCCAGCAGTGAAGCCCCGGACAGGGGTAGAGATACGCAGTATTTT. This sequence encodes CASSEAPDRGRDTQYF.

This chain links TRBV5-1 with TRBJ1-1, with 7 bases aligning to TRBD1. Germline CDR1 is SGHRS and CDR2 is YFSETQ. The CDR3 is made up of 17 amino acids. V lost 1 base, J lost 2 bases, and 11 bases stayed unmatched. CDR3 sequence: CASSLRGLGPGNTEAFF. For the CDR3, the DNA is TGCGCCAGCAGCTTGAGGGGGCTCGGTCCTGGTAACACTGAAGCTTTCTTT. Looking up the rest from reference TRBV5-1 and TRBJ1-1 gives the full variable domain: KAGVTQTPRYLIKTRGQQVTLSCSPISGHRSVSWYQQTPGQGLQFLFEYFSETQRNKGNFPGRFSGRQFSNSRSEMNVSTLELGDSALYLCASSLRGLGPGNTEAFFGQGTRLTVV.

CDR3 residues: CASSLRPGPNEKLFF. DNA of the CDR3: TGTGCCAGCAGCCTCAGGCCAGGCCCTAATGAAAAACTGTTTTTT. This sequence joins TRBV7-2 and TRBJ1-4; D unresolved. CDR3 length equals 15 residues. The germline CDR1 and CDR2 sequences are SGHTA and FQGNSA. V was shortened by 5 bases and J by 3 bases, with 13 bases between the two germline ends.

This chain joins TRBV28 and TRBJ2-7, with 12 bases that match TRBD2. This CDR3 is 16 amino acids long. Germline-derived CDR1 and CDR2 are MDHEN and SYDVKM. Trimming at V came to 2 bases and at J to 2 bases, leaving 4 bases not matched to a gene. The CDR3 reads CASSLSLAGGPYEQYV. CDR3 sequence (DNA): TGTGCCAGCAGTTTAAGTCTAGCGGGGGGGCCCTACGAGCAGTACGTC.

The chain uses TRBV3-1 (or the pseudogene TRBV3-2) and TRBJ1-3, with D perhaps matching TRBD1 (6 bases). Germline CDR1 and CDR2: LGHDT and YNNKEL (reference sequence). The CDR3 loop spans 18 amino acids. Trimming shortened V by 0 bases and J by 4 bases, and 19 bases separated the two germline ends. DNA of the CDR3: TGTGCCAGCAGCCAAGAGTGGGGGGGCCTTCGCTCGGGAAACACCATATATTTT. Its translation is CASSQEWGGLRSGNTIYF.

J is TRBJ1-1 and V is TRBV5-8; 10 bases line up with TRBD1. Per the germline V gene, CDR1 is SGHTS and CDR2 is YDEGEE. The CDR3 has 14 residues. After removal of 4 bases from V and 8 bases from J, the junction contained 8 bases not matched to a gene. DNA for the CDR3: TGTGCCAGCAGCCTCTCGGGACAGGGGAAGGAAGCTTTCTTT. Translated, it gives CASSLSGQGKEAFF.

This sequence joins TRBV6-2 or TRBV6-3 and TRBJ2-1, with D possibly TRBD2 on 6 matching bases. The CDR3 consists of 15 residues. From germline, CDR1 is MNHEY and CDR2 SVGEGT. Between the trimmed V and J ends, which lost 5 bases and 1 base, there was a span of 12 bases. This chain's CDR3 is CASSITSPSYNEQFF. CDR3 DNA sequence: TGTGCCAGCAGTATAACTAGCCCTTCCTACAATGAGCAGTTCTTC.

V gene TRBV7-2 combines with J gene TRBJ1-4; 9 bases agree with TRBD1. Per the germline V gene, CDR1 is SGHTA and CDR2 is FQGNSA. V trimming: 1 base; J trimming: 0 bases; junction bases outside the gene matches: 6. The CDR3 totals 18 residues. CDR3 sequence reads: CASSLDMRDRATNEKLFF. CDR3 DNA: TGTGCCAGCAGCTTAGATATGAGGGACAGGGCAACTAATGAAAAACTGTTTTTT.

This clone was picked up a small number of times. CDR3 DNA sequence: TGCGCCAGCAGCTTGAAGGGGGAACCATTCAATGAGCAGTTCTTC. The encoded protein is CASSLKGEPFNEQFF. J is TRBJ2-1 and V is TRBV5-1; TRBD1 might be the D (6 bases). Trimming left V 1 base short and J 6 bases short, with 14 bases between. In germline, CDR1 is SGHRS, CDR2 YFSETQ. The CDR3 extends over 15 amino acids.

V gene TRBV7-8 combines with J gene TRBJ1-3, with 8 bases fitting TRBD1. This CDR3 is 16 amino acids long. Trimming removed 6 bases from V and 2 bases from J; junction bases left unmatched: 9. Per the germline V gene, CDR1 is SGHVS and CDR2 is FQNEAQ. Here the CDR3 reads CASSQNTGGAGNTIYF. In DNA form, the CDR3 reads TGTGCCAGCAGTCAAAATACAGGGGGAGCTGGAAACACCATATATTTT.